This T cell receptor (beta chain) is drawn from a study of vaccination and CD4 T cells after COVID-19. Treatment denoted: 10-day PBMC culture with coronavirus spike peptide pools or control peptides (ViraFEST assay). In the case of this clonotype: Its antigen remains unidentified.

Cultured CD4+ T-cell DNA underwent Oncomine TCR Beta short-read sequencing. TCRdb re-analysed the PCR reads in MiXCR, keeping a single row per CDR3 protein. The sample shows over 15,000 distinct CDR3 sequences, more than 25% of them seen only once. Germline loops: CDR1 MDHEN, CDR2 SYDVKM. After removal of 7 bases from V and 7 bases from J, the junction contained 7 bases not matched to a gene. CDR3 size: 14 residues. The chain couples TRBV28 to TRBJ2-2, with 9 bases aligning to TRBD2. This sequence originates from a human donor with COVID-19. Sequencing was carried out using cultured CD4+ T cells from blood. CDR3 sequence: CASTGTSYVGELFF. In DNA form, the CDR3 reads TGTGCCAGCACCGGGACTAGCTACGTCGGGGAGCTGTTTTTT. The full variable domain, its missing parts supplied by reference TRBV28 and TRBJ2-2, is DVKVTQSSRYLVKRTGEKVFLECVQDMDHENMFWYRQDPGLGLRLIYFSYDVKMKEKGDIPEGYSVSREKKERFSLILESASTNQTSMYLCASTGTSYVGELFFGEGSRLTVL.